Listed here are 5 T cell receptor beta chains from one sample, sequenced in a study of post-analysis software for immune sequencing data. Broader study findings: The study found TRBV5-6, TRBV5-1 and TRBV20-1 among 4 or 5 TRBV segments more frequent in patients than controls.

The library was made from cDNA and included unique molecular identifiers. One entry per CDR3 protein results from TCRdb running MiXCR on the PCR reads. The table has more than 500,000 distinct CDR3 sequences, less than 40% seen once. Their antigens are not known. Input material: blood. All receptors come from a girl aged 2-17 years with multiple sclerosis.

The gene calls are TRBV20-1 and TRBJ1-1; TRBD1 is a possible D gene (5 bases). The CDR3 runs to 13 residues. V was shortened by 6 bases and J by 4 bases, with 15 bases between the two germline ends. Germline CDR1 is DFQATT and CDR2 is SNEGSKA (reference sequence). The CDR3 nucleotides read TGCAGTGCCAAAGAGGGGCGTGGCACTGAAGCTTTCTTT. Translated: CSAKEGRGTEAFF.

Only a few counts were recorded for this clonotype. This chain links TRBV7-3 with TRBJ2-1; D not resolved. The CDR3 is made up of 16 amino acids. Germline V CDR1 and CDR2: SGHTA, FQGTGA. The germline V and J ends were trimmed by 1 base and 0 bases, with 10 bases remaining between them. The CDR3 sequence: CASSLKRGSSYNEQFF. CDR3 in DNA: TGTGCCAGCAGCTTAAAACGTGGGTCCTCCTACAATGAGCAGTTCTTC.

DNA for the CDR3: TGTGCCATCAGTGAGTTAGGACAGATCAACACCGGGGAGCTGTTTTTT. It is translated as CAISELGQINTGELFF. The chain links TRBV10-3 to TRBJ2-2, with D tentatively TRBD1 (6 bases). The V gene's germline CDR1 is ENHRY and CDR2 SYGVKD. This CDR3 is built from 16 residues. The V end lost 1 base, the J end lost 2 bases, and 11 bases lay between the germline ends.

This chain uses TRBV6-6 with TRBJ2-5, with D possibly matching TRBD1 (6 bases). Per the germline V gene, CDR1 is MNHNY and CDR2 is SVGAGI (reference sequence). This CDR3 comprises 13 residues. Trimming removed 2 bases at V and 5 bases at J, with 9 bases between. DNA for the CDR3: TGTGCCAGCAGTTACCAGGGGTGGGAGACCCAGTACTTC. Protein product: CASSYQGWETQYF.

This clonotype was recorded a few times. The chain's CDR3 is CASSQDPDSYGYTF. The CDR3 DNA reads TGCGCCAGCAGCCAAGATCCCGACAGCTATGGCTACACCTTC. The chain recombines TRBV4-1 with TRBJ1-2; possibly TRBD1 for D (5 bases). Trimming removed 0 bases at V and 4 bases at J, with 9 bases between. The V gene's germline CDR1 is MGHRA and CDR2 YSYEKL. The CDR3 contains 14 residues.